This T cell receptor (beta chain) appears in the sequencing data of a study of control samples from healthy donors and cancer patients. Using immunoSEQ multiplex PCR, the repertoire was profiled, and TCRdb retains in-frame clones only, with some absent. This sample has 100,000 to 150,000 clones, with 92% found just once. The CDR3 is 15 amino acids. After removal of 6 bases from V and 5 bases from J, the junction contained 6 bases not matched to a gene. Germline-derived CDR1 and CDR2 are KGHSH and LQKENI. The V and J genes are TRBV18 and TRBJ2-2; 10 positions agree with TRBD1. Source material: blood. This TCR was recovered from a man between 18 and 29 years old in good health. This CDR3 reads CASSSDRGQTGELFF. In DNA form, the CDR3 reads TGTGCCAGCTCGTCCGACAGGGGGCAGACCGGGGAGCTGTTTTTT.